This is a list of T cell receptor beta chains from one sample in a study of blood T cell repertoires in COVID-19. Generated by immunoSEQ multiplex PCR, the TCRdb table keeps only in-frame clones and is missing some. The sample has about 68,000 clones; about 91% are singletons. The sequencing sample was made of peripheral blood. All receptors derive from a woman aged 55-70 years with active COVID-19. Both conserved end residues are part of each CDR3. A D gene is named only where the DNA matches it firmly. Some rows mark clone size as missing; the rest say once, few, many or name a class of expanded clone.

V gene: TRBV28; D gene: -; J gene: TRBJ2-7; clone size: -; CDR3 protein: CASQGAYEQYF
V gene: TRBV2; D gene: TRBD1; J gene: TRBJ1-1; clone size: -; CDR3 protein: CASSSGQGIGAFF
V gene: TRBV18; D gene: -; J gene: TRBJ1-2; clone size: -; CDR3 protein: CASSIGESNYGYTF
V gene: TRBV19; D gene: TRBD1; J gene: TRBJ2-2; clone size: -; CDR3 protein: CASIPTGTNTGELFF
V gene: TRBV7-2; D gene: -; J gene: TRBJ2-2; clone size: -; CDR3 protein: CASSLVGPTGELFF
V gene: TRBV3-1/TRBV3-2; D gene: TRBD1; J gene: TRBJ1-1; clone size: -; CDR3 protein: CASSPYRQGAHSEAFF
V gene: TRBV10-3; D gene: TRBD1; J gene: TRBJ2-1; clone size: -; CDR3 protein: CAIRGWDRGGNEQFF
V gene: TRBV10-3; D gene: TRBD1; J gene: TRBJ2-7; clone size: -; CDR3 protein: CAIGIGTGQTYEQYF
V gene: TRBV27; D gene: -; J gene: TRBJ1-4; clone size: -; CDR3 protein: CASSPLGPATNEKLFF
V gene: TRBV14; D gene: -; J gene: TRBJ2-3; clone size: -; CDR3 protein: CASSQERQGRGTQYF
V gene: TRBV5-6; D gene: -; J gene: TRBJ2-1; clone size: -; CDR3 protein: CASSHLSRDINEQFF
V gene: TRBV19; D gene: -; J gene: TRBJ1-5; clone size: -; CDR3 protein: CASSGTISNQPQHF
V gene: TRBV28; D gene: TRBD1; J gene: TRBJ2-1; clone size: -; CDR3 protein: CASWRTGGNEQFF
V gene: TRBV5-1; D gene: TRBD1; J gene: TRBJ1-1; clone size: -; CDR3 protein: CASSPRQGMNTEAFF
V gene: TRBV19; D gene: -; J gene: TRBJ2-7; clone size: -; CDR3 protein: CASSIAGTGYEQYF
V gene: TRBV7-9; D gene: -; J gene: TRBJ1-5; clone size: -; CDR3 protein: CASGRYSNQPQHF
V gene: TRBV6-5; D gene: TRBD1; J gene: TRBJ1-5; clone size: -; CDR3 protein: CASSRQGNQPQHF
V gene: TRBV4-1; D gene: TRBD2; J gene: TRBJ2-1; clone size: -; CDR3 protein: CASSRTTLGLAGVGVYNEQFF
V gene: TRBV4-1; D gene: -; J gene: TRBJ2-3; clone size: -; CDR3 protein: CASRPGPSAGNTDTQYF
V gene: TRBV5-1; D gene: TRBD2; J gene: TRBJ2-1; clone size: -; CDR3 protein: CASSRVGGGRITNEQFF
V gene: TRBV7-9; D gene: TRBD2; J gene: TRBJ2-1; clone size: -; CDR3 protein: CASSIRLAGTDEQFF
V gene: TRBV6-5; D gene: -; J gene: TRBJ2-7; clone size: -; CDR3 protein: CASRTPNEGEQYF
V gene: TRBV4-1; D gene: TRBD2; J gene: TRBJ2-7; clone size: -; CDR3 protein: CASSPRSSGSTYEQYF
V gene: TRBV7-9; D gene: -; J gene: TRBJ1-2; clone size: -; CDR3 protein: CASSQTGGRTFGYTF
V gene: TRBV30; D gene: TRBD2; J gene: TRBJ2-1; clone size: -; CDR3 protein: CAWMFASGSGWGEQFF
V gene: TRBV11-2; D gene: -; J gene: TRBJ2-5; clone size: once; CDR3 protein: CASSLEVHRALETQYF
V gene: TRBV30; D gene: TRBD1; J gene: TRBJ1-1; clone size: once; CDR3 protein: CASFRDRAGIGTEAFF
V gene: TRBV7-9; D gene: TRBD1; J gene: TRBJ1-1; clone size: -; CDR3 protein: CASSPRQGLNTEAFF
V gene: TRBV3-1/TRBV3-2; D gene: -; J gene: TRBJ2-5; clone size: -; CDR3 protein: CASSQGIASANQETQYF
V gene: TRBV6-5; D gene: -; J gene: TRBJ2-7; clone size: -; CDR3 protein: CASRGDYEQYF
V gene: TRBV7-9; D gene: -; J gene: TRBJ1-4; clone size: few; CDR3 protein: CASSWLGEKLFF
V gene: TRBV7-9; D gene: TRBD1; J gene: TRBJ2-5; clone size: -; CDR3 protein: CASSLTGALSFKTQYF
V gene: TRBV6-2/TRBV6-3; D gene: -; J gene: TRBJ2-3; clone size: -; CDR3 protein: CASSYLAVDTQYF
V gene: TRBV11-3; D gene: TRBD2; J gene: TRBJ2-1; clone size: once; CDR3 protein: CASSQGLAGVDEQFF
V gene: TRBV7-6; D gene: -; J gene: TRBJ1-4; clone size: -; CDR3 protein: CASSLTATNEKLFF
V gene: TRBV27; D gene: -; J gene: TRBJ2-2; clone size: once; CDR3 protein: CASSLLDSVSPGELFF
V gene: TRBV19; D gene: -; J gene: TRBJ2-1; clone size: few; CDR3 protein: CASSGSLEQFF
V gene: TRBV27; D gene: TRBD1; J gene: TRBJ2-3; clone size: -; CDR3 protein: CASSSDPRGTGRWTDTQYF
V gene: TRBV7-9; D gene: TRBD1; J gene: TRBJ1-2; clone size: -; CDR3 protein: CASSLGGTGAGYGYTF
V gene: TRBV29-1; D gene: -; J gene: TRBJ2-1; clone size: -; CDR3 protein: CSVGQGNYNEQFF
V gene: TRBV5-1; D gene: TRBD1; J gene: TRBJ2-3; clone size: -; CDR3 protein: CASSKGQGADTQYF
V gene: TRBV20-1; D gene: -; J gene: TRBJ1-1; clone size: -; CDR3 protein: CSATRGIVAFF
V gene: TRBV19; D gene: -; J gene: TRBJ1-6; clone size: -; CDR3 protein: CASSGMGAGQPPLHF
V gene: TRBV5-6; D gene: -; J gene: TRBJ2-1; clone size: -; CDR3 protein: CASNSARSSYNEQFF
V gene: TRBV7-2; D gene: -; J gene: TRBJ2-3; clone size: -; CDR3 protein: CASSLVWGAADTQYF
V gene: TRBV5-1; D gene: TRBD1; J gene: TRBJ2-7; clone size: once; CDR3 protein: CASSLDGTDVYEQYF
V gene: TRBV28; D gene: TRBD1; J gene: TRBJ1-5; clone size: -; CDR3 protein: CASSLRGRGGNQPQHF